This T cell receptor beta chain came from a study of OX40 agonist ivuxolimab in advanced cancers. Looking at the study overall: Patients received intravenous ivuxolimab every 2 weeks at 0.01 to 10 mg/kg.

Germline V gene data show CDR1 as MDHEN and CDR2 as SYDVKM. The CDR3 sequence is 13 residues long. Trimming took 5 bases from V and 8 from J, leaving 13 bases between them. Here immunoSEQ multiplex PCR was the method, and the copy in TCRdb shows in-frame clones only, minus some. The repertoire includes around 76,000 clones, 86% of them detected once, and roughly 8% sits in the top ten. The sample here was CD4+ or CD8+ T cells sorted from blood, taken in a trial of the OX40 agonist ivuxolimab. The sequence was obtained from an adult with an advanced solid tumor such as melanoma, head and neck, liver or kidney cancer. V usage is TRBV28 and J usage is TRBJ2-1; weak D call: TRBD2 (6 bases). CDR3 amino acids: CASSTPSGYEQFF. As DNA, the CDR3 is TGTGCCAGCAGTACACCAAGCGGGTATGAGCAGTTCTTC.